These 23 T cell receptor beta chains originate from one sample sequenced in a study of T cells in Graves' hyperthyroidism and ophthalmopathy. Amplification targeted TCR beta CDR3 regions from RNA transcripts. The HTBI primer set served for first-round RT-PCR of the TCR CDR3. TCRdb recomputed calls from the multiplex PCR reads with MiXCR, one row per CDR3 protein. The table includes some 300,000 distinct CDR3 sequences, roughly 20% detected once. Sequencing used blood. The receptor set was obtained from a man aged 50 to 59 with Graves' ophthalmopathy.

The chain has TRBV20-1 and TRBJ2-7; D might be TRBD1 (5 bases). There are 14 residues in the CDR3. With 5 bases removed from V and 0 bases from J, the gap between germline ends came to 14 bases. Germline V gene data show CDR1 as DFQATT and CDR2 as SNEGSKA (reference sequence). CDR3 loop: CSAPRTPSSYEQYF. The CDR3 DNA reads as TGCAGTGCTCCAAGGACACCGTCCTCCTACGAGCAGTACTTC.

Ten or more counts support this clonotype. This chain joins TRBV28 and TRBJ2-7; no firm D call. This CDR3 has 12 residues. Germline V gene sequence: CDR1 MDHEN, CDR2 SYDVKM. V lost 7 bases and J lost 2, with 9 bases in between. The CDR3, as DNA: TGTGCCAGCACGTCGGCTGCCTACGAGCAGTACTTC. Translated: CASTSAAYEQYF. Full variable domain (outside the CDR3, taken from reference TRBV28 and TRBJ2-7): DVKVTQSSRYLVKRTGEKVFLECVQDMDHENMFWYRQDPGLGLRLIYFSYDVKMKEKGDIPEGYSVSREKKERFSLILESASTNQTSMYLCASTSAAYEQYFGPGTRLTVT.

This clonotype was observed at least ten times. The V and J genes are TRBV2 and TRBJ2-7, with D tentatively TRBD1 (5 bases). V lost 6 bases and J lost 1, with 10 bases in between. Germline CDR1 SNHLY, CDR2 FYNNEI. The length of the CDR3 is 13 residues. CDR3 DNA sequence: TGTGCCAGCAGCACAGGACGGTCCTACGAGCAGTACTTC. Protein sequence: CASSTGRSYEQYF.

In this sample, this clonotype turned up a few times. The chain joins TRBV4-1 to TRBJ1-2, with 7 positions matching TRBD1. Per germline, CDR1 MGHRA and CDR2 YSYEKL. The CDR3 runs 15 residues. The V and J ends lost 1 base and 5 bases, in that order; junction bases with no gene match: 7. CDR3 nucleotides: TGCGCCAGCAGCCAAGCCCCACAGGGGACGTATGGCTACACCTTC. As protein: CASSQAPQGTYGYTF.

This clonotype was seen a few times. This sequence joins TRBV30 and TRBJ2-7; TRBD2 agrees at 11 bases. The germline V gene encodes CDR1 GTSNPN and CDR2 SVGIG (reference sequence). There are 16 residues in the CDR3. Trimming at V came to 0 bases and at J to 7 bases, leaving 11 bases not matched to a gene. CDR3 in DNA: TGTGCCTGGAGTGTGGTAGTAGCGGGAGGGCCGCGAGAGCAGTACTTC. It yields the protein CAWSVVVAGGPREQYF.

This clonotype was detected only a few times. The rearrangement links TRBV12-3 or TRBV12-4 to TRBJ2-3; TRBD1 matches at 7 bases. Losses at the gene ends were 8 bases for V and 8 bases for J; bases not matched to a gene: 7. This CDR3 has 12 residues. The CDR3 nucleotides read TGTGCCAGCGGTACAGGGGTGGCTACGCAGTATTTT. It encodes CASGTGVATQYF.

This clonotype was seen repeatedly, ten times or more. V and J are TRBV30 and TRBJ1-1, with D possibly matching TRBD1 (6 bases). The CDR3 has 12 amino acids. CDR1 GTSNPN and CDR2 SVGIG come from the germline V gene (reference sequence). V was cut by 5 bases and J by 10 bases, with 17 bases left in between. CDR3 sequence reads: CAWSGGGPGAFF. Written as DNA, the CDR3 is TGTGCCTGGTCCGGAGGGGGGCCCGGAGCTTTCTTT. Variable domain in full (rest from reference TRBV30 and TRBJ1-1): SQTIHQWPATLVQPVGSPLSLECTVEGTSNPNLYWYRQAAGRGLQLLFYSVGIGQISSEVPQNLSASRPQDRQFILSSKKLLLSDSGFYLCAWSGGGPGAFFGQGTRLTVV.

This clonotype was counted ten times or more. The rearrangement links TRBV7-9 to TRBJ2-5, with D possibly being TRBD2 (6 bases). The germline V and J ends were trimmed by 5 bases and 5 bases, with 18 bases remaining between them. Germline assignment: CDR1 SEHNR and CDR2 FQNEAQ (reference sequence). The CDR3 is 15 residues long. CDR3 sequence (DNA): TGTGCCAGCAGCGCATGGGACTTCGGAGGGGAGACCCAGTACTTC. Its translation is CASSAWDFGGETQYF.

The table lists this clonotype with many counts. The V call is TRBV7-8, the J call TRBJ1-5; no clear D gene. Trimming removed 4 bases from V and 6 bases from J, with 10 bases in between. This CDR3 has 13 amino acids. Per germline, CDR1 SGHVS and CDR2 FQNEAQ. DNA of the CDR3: TGTGCCAGCAGCTGGGGAGCGGGTCAGCCCCAGCATTTT. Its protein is CASSWGAGQPQHF.

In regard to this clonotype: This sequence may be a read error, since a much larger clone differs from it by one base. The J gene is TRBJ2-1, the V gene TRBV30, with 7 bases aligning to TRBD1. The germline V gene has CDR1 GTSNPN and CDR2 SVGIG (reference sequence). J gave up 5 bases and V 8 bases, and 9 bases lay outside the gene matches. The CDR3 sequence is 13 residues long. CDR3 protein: CASRDRAHNEQFF. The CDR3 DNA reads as TGTGCCAGTAGGGACAGAGCGCACAATGAGCAGTTCTTC.

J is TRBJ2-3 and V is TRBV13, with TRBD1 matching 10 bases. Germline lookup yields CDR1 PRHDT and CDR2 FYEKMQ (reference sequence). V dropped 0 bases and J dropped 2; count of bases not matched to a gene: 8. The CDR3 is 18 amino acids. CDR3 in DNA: TGTGCCAGCAGCTTAGGAAGACAGGGGGCCCTATCCACAGATACGCAGTATTTT. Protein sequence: CASSLGRQGALSTDTQYF.

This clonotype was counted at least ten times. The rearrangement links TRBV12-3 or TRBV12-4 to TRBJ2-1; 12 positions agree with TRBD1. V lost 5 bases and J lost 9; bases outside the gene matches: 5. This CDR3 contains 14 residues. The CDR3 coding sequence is TGTGCCAGCAGTGGGGACAGGGGGCGCGGTGAGCAGTTCTTC. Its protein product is CASSGDRGRGEQFF.

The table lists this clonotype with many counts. CDR3 region: CASSQGGGGTDTQYF. In DNA form, the CDR3 reads TGTGCCAGCAGCCAAGGAGGGGGAGGCACAGATACGCAGTATTTT. J is TRBJ2-3 and V is TRBV3-1; D is possibly TRBD1 (6 bases). Trimming removed 1 base at V and 1 base at J, with 9 bases between. Germline V CDR1 and CDR2: LGHDT, YNNKEL (reference sequence). The CDR3 has 15 amino acids.

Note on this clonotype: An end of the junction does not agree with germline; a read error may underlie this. CDR3 residues: CASSSLSNSPLRF. CDR3 bases: TGTGCCAGCAGCTCCCTCTCTAATTCACCCCTCCGCTTT. The chain links TRBV11-2 to TRBJ1-6; D is unresolved. The CDR3 totals 13 residues. CDR1 is SGHAT and CDR2 is FQNNGV in the germline V gene.

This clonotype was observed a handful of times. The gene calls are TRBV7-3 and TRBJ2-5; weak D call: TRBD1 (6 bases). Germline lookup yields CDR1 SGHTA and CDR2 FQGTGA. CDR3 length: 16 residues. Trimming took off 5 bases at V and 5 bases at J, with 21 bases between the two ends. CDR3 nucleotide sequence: TGTGCCAGCAGCCCAAGTAGAGGGAGAGGGGGTGAGACCCAGTACTTC. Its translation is CASSPSRGRGGETQYF.

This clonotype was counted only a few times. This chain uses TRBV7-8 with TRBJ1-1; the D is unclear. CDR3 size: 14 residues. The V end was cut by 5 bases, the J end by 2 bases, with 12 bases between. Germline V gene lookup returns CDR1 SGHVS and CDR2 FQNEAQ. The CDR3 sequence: CASSVRQGNTEAFF. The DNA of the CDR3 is TGTGCCAGCAGCGTAAGACAAGGTAACACTGAAGCTTTCTTT.

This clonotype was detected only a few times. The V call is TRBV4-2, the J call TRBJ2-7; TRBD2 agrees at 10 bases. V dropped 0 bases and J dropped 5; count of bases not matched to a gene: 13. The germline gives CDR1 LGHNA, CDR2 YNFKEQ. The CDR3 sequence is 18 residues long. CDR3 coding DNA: TGTGCCAGCAGCCAAGATAAGGTAGCGGGAGGCAAGAGGAACGAGCAGTACTTC. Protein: CASSQDKVAGGKRNEQYF.

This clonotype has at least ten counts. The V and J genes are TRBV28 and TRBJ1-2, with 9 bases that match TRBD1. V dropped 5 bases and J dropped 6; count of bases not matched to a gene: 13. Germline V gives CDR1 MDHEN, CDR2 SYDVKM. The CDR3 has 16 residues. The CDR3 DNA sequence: TGTGCCAGCAGTCCCTCGGGACAGGGAGGGGTTGATGGCTACACCTTC. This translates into CASSPSGQGGVDGYTF.

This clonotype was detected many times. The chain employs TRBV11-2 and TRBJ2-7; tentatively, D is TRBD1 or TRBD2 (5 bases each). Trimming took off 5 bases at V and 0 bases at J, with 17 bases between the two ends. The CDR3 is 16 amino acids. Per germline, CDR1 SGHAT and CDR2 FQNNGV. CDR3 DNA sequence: TGTGCCAGCAGCCAAAGGGGCGGGTTGGCCTCCTACGAGCAGTACTTC. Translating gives CASSQRGGLASYEQYF.

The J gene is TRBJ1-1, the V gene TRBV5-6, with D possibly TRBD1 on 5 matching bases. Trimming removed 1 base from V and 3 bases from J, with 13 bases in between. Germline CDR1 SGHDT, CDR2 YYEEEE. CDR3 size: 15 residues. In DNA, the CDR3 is TGTGCCAGCAGCTTGCTCAGGGCCGTTTACACTGAAGCTTTCTTT. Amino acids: CASSLLRAVYTEAFF.

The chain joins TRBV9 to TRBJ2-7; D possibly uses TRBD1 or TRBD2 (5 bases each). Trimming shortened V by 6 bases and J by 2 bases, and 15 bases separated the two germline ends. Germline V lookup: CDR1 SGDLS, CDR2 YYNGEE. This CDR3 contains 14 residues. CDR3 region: CASTPGTAAYEQYF. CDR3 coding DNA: TGTGCCAGCACCCCCGGGACGGCCGCCTACGAGCAGTACTTC.

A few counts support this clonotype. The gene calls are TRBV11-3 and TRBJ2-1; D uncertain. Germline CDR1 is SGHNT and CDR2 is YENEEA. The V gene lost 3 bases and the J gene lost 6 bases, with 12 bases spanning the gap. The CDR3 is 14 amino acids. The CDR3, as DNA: TGTGCCAGCAGCTTGCCGGGTTCTACCAATGAGCAGTTCTTC. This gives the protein CASSLPGSTNEQFF.

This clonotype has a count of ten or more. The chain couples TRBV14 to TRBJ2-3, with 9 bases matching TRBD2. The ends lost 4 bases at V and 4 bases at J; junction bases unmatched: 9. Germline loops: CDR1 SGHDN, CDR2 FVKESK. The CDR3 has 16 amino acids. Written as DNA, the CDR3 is TGTGCCAGCAGCCCCCTCGCGGGAGGGCCCGCAGATACGCAGTATTTT. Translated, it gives CASSPLAGGPADTQYF.